These T cell receptor beta chains were read from a single sample in a study of response to subunit inactivated influenza vaccine. Each CDR3 protein gets one entry after TCRdb re-called the RT-PCR reads with MiXCR. The table lists roughly 180,000 distinct CDR3 sequences, about 9% of them singletons, with 11% in the top ten. The sample was non-naive T cells sorted from PBMCs, taken on the day of vaccination. The receptors shown here come from a man aged 50 to 60 who received an inactivated influenza vaccine. CDR3s include the opening cysteine and the closing phenylalanine or tryptophan. The D gene is left open where the match is weak. Clone size appears in some rows only: once, few, many, or a class for an expanded clone.

V	D	size	J	CDR3	DNA
TRBV4-3	.	few	TRBJ2-7	CASSQDRRDYEQYF	TGCGCCAGCAGCCAAGATCGAAGGGACTACGAGCAGTACTTC
TRBV7-2	.	few	TRBJ2-3	CASSLAGGIDTQYF	TGTGCCAGCAGCTTAGCGGGAGGTATAGATACGCAGTATTTT
TRBV5-5	.	.	TRBJ2-6	CASSPIGYSGANVLTF	TGTGCCAGCAGCCCAATAGGATACTCTGGGGCCAACGTCCTGACTTTC
TRBV7-9	TRBD1	.	TRBJ2-7	CASSLGNTGDSYEQYF	TGTGCCAGCAGCTTAGGTAATACAGGGGATAGCTACGAGCAGTACTTC
TRBV2	.	.	TRBJ2-5	CASNSGPQETQYF	TGTGCCAGCAACTCAGGTCCCCAAGAGACCCAGTACTTC
TRBV20-1	TRBD1	many	TRBJ1-6	CSARDTTGGSPLHF	TGCAGTGCTAGAGATACCACAGGGGGATCACCCCTCCACTTT
TRBV19	TRBD1	.	TRBJ1-2	CASSIGQGINGYTF	TGTGCCAGTAGTATTGGACAGGGGATTAATGGCTACACCTTC
TRBV5-1	.	.	TRBJ1-4	CASSLEPDGRNEKLFF	TGCGCCAGCAGCTTGGAACCGGACGGACGTAATGAAAAACTGTTTTTT
TRBV4-3	TRBD1	many	TRBJ2-1	CASSQDLGQGAGEQFF	TGCGCCAGCAGCCAAGATCTAGGACAGGGGGCAGGTGAGCAGTTCTTC
TRBV9	.	few	TRBJ1-5	CASSLNRPLPNQPQHF	TGTGCCAGCAGCCTTAACCGACCTCTACCCAATCAGCCCCAGCATTTT
TRBV27	.	few	TRBJ2-7	CASSLRRGNEQYF	TGTGCCAGCAGCCTTAGACGGGGAAACGAGCAGTACTTC
TRBV27	.	few	TRBJ2-1	CASSLLGGRGSSYNEQFF	TGTGCCAGCAGTTTATTGGGGGGGAGGGGGAGCTCCTACAATGAGCAGTTCTTC
TRBV7-2	.	.	TRBJ2-4	CASSREKNIQYF	TGTGCCAGCAGCAGGGAGAAAAACATTCAGTACTTC
TRBV20-1	.	few	TRBJ2-3	CSARDVDGSGTQYF	TGCAGTGCTAGAGATGTCGACGGGAGTGGTACGCAGTATTTT
TRBV10-3	.	few	TRBJ2-3	CAISESKQGRPQYF	TGTGCCATCAGTGAGTCTAAACAGGGCCGGCCGCAGTATTTT
TRBV12-3/TRBV12-4	.	.	TRBJ2-3	CASRRTLGGDTQYF	TGTGCCAGCAGGCGAACCCTTGGGGGAGATACGCAGTATTTT
TRBV20-1	TRBD2	few	TRBJ2-7	CSARDGAGVWYEQYF	TGCAGTGCTAGAGATGGGGCGGGAGTCTGGTACGAGCAGTACTTC
TRBV28	.	.	TRBJ1-1	CASSLFTFEAFF	TGTGCCAGCAGTTTATTCACATTTGAAGCTTTCTTT
TRBV9	.	.	TRBJ1-2	CASSVASGLGYGYTF	TGTGCCAGCAGCGTAGCGTCAGGGCTAGGCTATGGCTACACCTTC
TRBV5-5	.	few	TRBJ2-2	CASSLASYGGELFF	TGTGCCAGCAGCTTGGCCTCGTACGGCGGGGAGCTGTTTTTT
TRBV6-2/TRBV6-3	.	.	TRBJ2-3	CATGSRDTQYF	TGTGCCACCGGGAGTCGTGATACGCAGTATTTT
TRBV5-4	.	few	TRBJ1-1	CASSLRRLNTEAFF	TGTGCCAGCAGCTTGAGACGGTTGAACACTGAAGCTTTCTTT
TRBV25-1	.	many	TRBJ1-1	CASSETTRLGTEAFF	TGTGCCAGCAGTGAAACTACCAGGTTGGGCACTGAAGCTTTCTTT
TRBV27	.	few	TRBJ1-3	CASSKEGQSSGNTIYF	TGTGCCAGCAGTAAAGAAGGACAGAGCTCTGGAAACACCATATATTTT
TRBV7-2	TRBD2	.	TRBJ2-7	CASSLGTSGRLYEQYF	TGTGCCAGCAGCCTCGGGACTAGCGGGAGATTGTACGAGCAGTACTTC
TRBV27	.	.	TRBJ1-6	CASSWDTVNSPLHF	TGTGCCAGCAGTTGGGACACCGTTAATTCACCCCTCCACTTT
TRBV5-1	TRBD1	many	TRBJ1-2	CASSPSQGAWGYTF	TGCGCCAGCAGCCCCTCCCAGGGGGCCTGGGGCTACACCTTC
TRBV5-4	.	many	TRBJ1-2	CASSSDLSGYTF	TGTGCCAGCAGTTCGGACCTATCTGGCTACACCTTC
TRBV27	TRBD1	.	TRBJ1-6	CASTFRDRVSPLHF	TGTGCCAGCACCTTCCGGGACAGGGTTTCACCCCTCCACTTT
TRBV12-3/TRBV12-4	TRBD2	many	TRBJ2-1	CASSLFLRGKVRSSGRSEQFF	TGTGCCAGCAGTTTATTCTTGCGGGGAAAAGTACGGTCTAGCGGGAGGAGTGAGCAGTTCTTC
TRBV15	TRBD2	many	TRBJ2-2	CATLKGGRNTGELFF	TGTGCCACCCTAAAGGGCGGGAGAAACACCGGGGAGCTGTTTTTT
TRBV3-1	.	.	TRBJ2-3	CASSQEGRTDTQYF	TGTGCCAGCAGCCAAGAGGGACGCACAGATACGCAGTATTTT
TRBV7-2	.	.	TRBJ1-2	CASSLGGQRGYTF	TGTGCCAGCAGCTTAGGGGGCCAAAGAGGCTACACCTTC
TRBV5-1	.	few	TRBJ1-1	CASSRAGLNTEAFF	TGCGCCAGCAGCCGGGCAGGGTTGAACACTGAAGCTTTCTTT
TRBV29-1	.	few	TRBJ2-7	CSVEENGRHHYF	TGCAGCGTTGAAGAGAATGGCCGACACCATTACTTC
TRBV27	.	many	TRBJ2-7	CASSLDSSSWDEQYF	TGTGCCAGCAGTTTGGACTCCAGCTCGTGGGACGAGCAGTACTTC
TRBV3-1	.	many	TRBJ2-1	CASSQESRNPSYNEQFF	TGTGCCAGCAGCCAAGAGAGTAGAAACCCCTCCTACAATGAGCAGTTCTTC
TRBV3-1	.	.	TRBJ2-7	CASSQGRGAYEQYF	TGTGCCAGCAGCCAAGGTCGGGGTGCCTACGAGCAGTACTTC
TRBV7-8	.	.	TRBJ2-3	CASSLAGVGTDTQYF	TGTGCCAGCAGCTTAGCGGGAGTAGGCACAGATACGCAGTATTTT
TRBV11-2	.	many	TRBJ1-1	CASSLVVGNTEAFF	TGTGCCAGCAGCTTAGTCGTAGGTAACACTGAAGCTTTCTTT
TRBV20-1	TRBD2	few	TRBJ2-5	CSVRAGASGYQETQYF	TGCAGTGTCAGAGCCGGCGCTAGCGGTTACCAAGAGACCCAGTACTTC
TRBV12-3/TRBV12-4	.	many	TRBJ2-3	CASSSFGADTQYF	TGTGCCAGCAGTTCCTTCGGAGCAGATACGCAGTATTTT
TRBV20-1	.	many	TRBJ2-1	CSARKIGGYNEQFF	TGCAGTGCTAGAAAAATCGGGGGCTACAATGAGCAGTTCTTC
TRBV12-3/TRBV12-4	TRBD1	few	TRBJ2-2	CASSARTGPFGELFF	TGTGCCAGCAGTGCCCGGACAGGGCCATTCGGGGAGCTGTTTTTT
TRBV28	TRBD1	many	TRBJ2-5	CASSPWTGGGQETQYF	TGTGCCAGCAGTCCGTGGACAGGGGGAGGGCAAGAGACCCAGTACTTC
TRBV9	.	.	TRBJ1-6	CASSVESSYNSPLHF	TGTGCCAGCAGCGTAGAGAGCTCCTATAATTCACCCCTCCACTTT